This passage covers 13 T cell receptor beta chains from one sample sequenced in a study of response to subunit inactivated influenza vaccine. TCRdb redid the calling of the RT-PCR reads with MiXCR, one entry per CDR3 protein. The sample holds about 570,000 distinct CDR3 sequences, about 11% seen once. These records were also assigned to another study, of T cells expressing NK-cell markers. That report adds: Libraries used 5'RACE template switching adding universal primer site and UMIs.

Sequenced here: PBMCs from blood, sampled on the day of vaccination. Receptors originate from a man over 45 who received an inactivated influenza vaccine.

The chain links TRBV6-1 to TRBJ2-7, with D possibly being TRBD2 (6 bases). CDR3 length: 15 amino acids. The V and J ends lost 7 bases and 2 bases respectively, with 18 bases between them. Germline CDR1 is MNHNS and CDR2 is SASEGT. Here the CDR3 reads CASTSSGVIPYEQYF. The CDR3 DNA reads as TGTGCCAGCACCTCTTCGGGGGTAATCCCCTACGAGCAGTACTTC.

There are many counts of this clonotype. The chain couples TRBV15 to TRBJ2-1; 15 positions match TRBD2. The germline V gene has CDR1 LNHNV and CDR2 YYDKDF (reference sequence). J gave up 8 bases and V 0 bases, and 2 bases lay outside the gene matches. The CDR3 spans 16 residues. CDR3 region: CATSRERTSGRDEQFF. The DNA for the CDR3 is TGTGCCACCAGCAGAGAAAGGACTAGCGGGAGGGATGAGCAGTTCTTC.

This clonotype was seen a few times. The chain recombines TRBV20-1 with TRBJ2-4; tentative D call: TRBD2 (6 bases). The CDR3 loop spans 14 amino acids. The V gene's germline CDR1 is DFQATT and CDR2 SNEGSKA (reference sequence). V gave up 3 bases and J gave up 8 bases, with 17 bases separating them. CDR3 nucleotide sequence: TGCAGTGCTAGTACCAGGACTAAGGAGGACATTCAGTACTTC. Protein sequence: CSASTRTKEDIQYF.

This clonotype turned up a few times. The V call is TRBV9, the J call TRBJ1-4; TRBD1 is a possible D gene (5 bases). This CDR3 is built from 16 residues. The germline V gene has CDR1 SGDLS and CDR2 YYNGEE. Trimming took 2 bases from V and 7 from J, leaving 18 bases between them. DNA for the CDR3: TGTGCCAGCAGCGTTACCTCAGGGTATGGGCGTGAAAAACTGTTTTTT. Translated, it gives CASSVTSGYGREKLFF.

The chain employs TRBV7-2 and TRBJ1-4, with D perhaps matching TRBD1 (6 bases). Per the germline V gene, CDR1 is SGHTA and CDR2 is FQGNSA. The CDR3 consists of 16 residues. V gave up 2 bases and J gave up 5 bases, with 15 bases separating them. The CDR3 coding sequence is TGTGCCAGCAGCTTAACACGGGCAGGGGCCAATGAAAAACTGTTTTTT. It encodes CASSLTRAGANEKLFF.

There are a few counts of this clonotype. V gene TRBV5-1 combines with J gene TRBJ2-7, with 9 nucleotides matching TRBD1. V shed 4 bases, J shed 6 bases, and the junction held 8 bases outside the gene matches. The germline CDR1 and CDR2 sequences are SGHRS and YFSETQ. The CDR3 is 14 residues long. CDR3 nucleotide sequence: TGCGCCAGCAGCGGGGACAGGGACGTAAGCGAGCAGTACTTC. It yields the protein CASSGDRDVSEQYF.

In its sample, this clonotype was seen a few times. The chain combines TRBV10-3 with TRBJ2-2, with TRBD1 as a possible D gene (6 bases). The V end was cut by 8 bases, the J end by 5 bases, with 21 bases between. The CDR3 is 16 residues long. CDR1 is ENHRY, CDR2 SYGVKD, per germline. The CDR3 region is CAIRNQGSDPTGELFF. The CDR3, as DNA: TGTGCCATCCGAAATCAGGGGTCAGACCCTACCGGGGAGCTGTTTTTT.

This clonotype was detected only a few times. The gene calls are TRBV5-1 and TRBJ2-7; 9 positions agree with TRBD1. CDR1 and CDR2 (germline): SGHRS, YFSETQ. The CDR3 extends over 14 amino acids. With 4 bases clipped from V and 5 bases from J, the junction kept 7 bases outside the gene matches. CDR3 in amino acids: CASSNRDRADEQYF. CDR3 bases: TGCGCCAGCAGCAACCGGGACAGGGCGGACGAGCAGTACTTC.

The chain combines TRBV6-2 or TRBV6-3 with TRBJ2-6; D perhaps matches TRBD1 (6 bases). V was shortened by 4 bases and J by 3 bases, with 19 bases between the two germline ends. The CDR3 length is 18 residues. CDR1 and CDR2 (germline): MNHEY, SVGEGT. CDR3 loop: CASSSRDTKWFGANVLTF. CDR3 DNA: TGTGCCAGCAGTTCCCGGGACACCAAATGGTTTGGGGCCAACGTCCTGACTTTC.

V gene TRBV4-3 combines with J gene TRBJ2-5; D is unclear. Germline V gene data show CDR1 as LGHNA and CDR2 as YSLEER. The CDR3 consists of 13 residues. Trimming pared 0 bases from V and 5 bases from J, leaving 7 bases between. CDR3 sequence reads: CASSQEGYETQYF. Written as DNA, the CDR3 is TGCGCCAGCAGCCAAGAGGGTTATGAGACCCAGTACTTC.

The chain couples TRBV5-6 to TRBJ2-5; 12 nucleotides agree with TRBD2. The ends lost 0 bases at V and 6 bases at J; junction bases unmatched: 9. The CDR3 is 17 amino acids. From germline, CDR1 is SGHDT and CDR2 YYEEEE. CDR3 DNA: TGTGCCAGCAGCTTGGCCAACCTAGCGGGAGGGAGGAAGACCCAGTACTTC. This gives the protein CASSLANLAGGRKTQYF.

This clonotype was seen ten or more times. The chain employs TRBV12-3 or TRBV12-4 and TRBJ2-5; 8 bases are a match to TRBD1. The CDR3 covers 14 residues. V gave up 5 bases and J gave up 1 base; unmatched junction bases: 3. The CDR3 sequence: CASSRQGIQETQYF. The CDR3, as DNA: TGTGCCAGCAGTCGACAGGGGATCCAAGAGACCCAGTACTTC.

This clonotype was recorded a few times. The chain combines TRBV12-3 or TRBV12-4 with TRBJ1-2, with D perhaps TRBD1 (5 bases). V gave up 3 bases and J gave up 4 bases, with 9 bases separating them. The CDR3 runs to 13 residues. The DNA of the CDR3 is TGTGCCAGCAGTTTCCAGGGTGGCTATGGCTACACCTTC. Its protein is CASSFQGGYGYTF.